This TCR beta chain was identified during a study of cytomegalovirus exposure and HLA in healthy donors. Whole-study results and caveats: DRB1 showed the most TCR associations and HLA-C the fewest in a later analysis, as rates varied by HLA locus.

With 60 Vbeta and 13 Jbeta primers, the PCR was carried out. Libraries were prepared by immunoSEQ multiplex PCR; TCRdb keeps only in-frame clonotypes and omits some of them. This table has 200,000 or so clones, approximately 84% appearing once. Note on this clone: The antigen is unknown.

This receptor was obtained from a woman in her 30s in good health and CMV-seropositive. The sample was PBMCs.

The CDR3 bases are TGCGCCAGCAGCTTGGTCCAGGGACACATGGCAGAAGCTTTCTTT. Protein sequence: CASSLVQGHMAEAFF. The rearrangement joins TRBV5-1 to TRBJ1-1; D might be TRBD1 (6 bases). This CDR3 region has 15 residues. Trimming took off 0 bases at V and 8 bases at J, with 17 bases between the two ends. Germline assignment: CDR1 SGHRS and CDR2 YFSETQ.